The present entry profiles one T cell receptor beta chain with its context. What it recognizes is unknown. The CDR3 covers 17 residues. With 1 base clipped from V and 4 bases from J, the junction kept 10 bases outside the gene matches. The germline gives CDR1 MGHRA, CDR2 YSYEKL. The PCR used 60 Vbeta and 13 Jbeta primers. Only in-frame clones appear in the TCRdb table, and some are missing; sequencing was by immunoSEQ multiplex PCR. The repertoire holds 150,000 to 200,000 clones, with more than 75% as singletons. The data derive from a study of cytomegalovirus exposure and HLA in healthy donors. Study findings and constraints: The study put 150 to 200 TCR beta chains on its list as cytomegalovirus-associated. Among the CMV-associated chains, three were confirmed in vitro as specific for CMV antigens. Most TCR beta V segments were productive about 87% or about 30% of the time in an earlier analysis. TCR beta sequences numbering 15,000 to 20,000 were associated with HLA alleles at 0.05 false discovery rate in a later analysis.

Specimen: PBMCs. This sequence originates from a girl less than two years old in good health and CMV-seronegative. The chain joins TRBV4-1 to TRBJ2-1; 7 positions agree with TRBD2. The CDR3 region has the DNA TGCGCCAGCAGCCAAGGTGCAGTTGGCGGGAGATACAATGAGCAGTTCTTC. Amino acid sequence: CASSQGAVGGRYNEQFF.